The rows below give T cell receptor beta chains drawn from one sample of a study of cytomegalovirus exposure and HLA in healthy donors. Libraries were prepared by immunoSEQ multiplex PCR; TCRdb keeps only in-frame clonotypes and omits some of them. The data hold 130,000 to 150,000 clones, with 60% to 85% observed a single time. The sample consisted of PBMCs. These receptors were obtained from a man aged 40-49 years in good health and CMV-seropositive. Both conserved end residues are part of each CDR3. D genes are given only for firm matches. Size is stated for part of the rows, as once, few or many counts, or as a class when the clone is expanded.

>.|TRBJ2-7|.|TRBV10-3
TGTGCCATCAGTGATTCCGGGATAGAGTACGAGCAGTACTTC
CAISDSGIEYEQYF
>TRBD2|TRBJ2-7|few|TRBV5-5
TGTGCCAGCAGCCCCATAGCGGGAGCCTACGAGCAGTACTTC
CASSPIAGAYEQYF
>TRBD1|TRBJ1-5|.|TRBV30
TGTGCCTGGTCGATTTCAGGGGGCGATCATCAGCCCCAGCATTTT
CAWSISGGDHQPQHF
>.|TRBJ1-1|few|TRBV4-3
TGCGCCAGCAGCCAAGAACCACAGGCGAACACTGAAGCTTTCTTT
CASSQEPQANTEAFF
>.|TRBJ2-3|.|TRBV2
TGTGCCAGCAGCTCCACAGATACGCAGTATTTT
CASSSTDTQYF
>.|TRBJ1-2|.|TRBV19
TGTGCCAGTAGTATAGTCCCCCCCACAGGAGGGGCTGGCTACACCTTC
CASSIVPPTGGAGYTF
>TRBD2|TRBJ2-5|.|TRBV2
TGTGCCAGCAGCCAACTTGGGAGGGCCAACGGGGAGCAGTACTTC
CASSQLGRANGEQYF
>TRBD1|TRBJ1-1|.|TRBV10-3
TGTGCCACGGCGGGACAGGGAATAAGTTTAAGGGGCACTGAAGCTTTCTTT
CATAGQGISLRGTEAFF
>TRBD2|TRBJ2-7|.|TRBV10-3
TGTGCCATCAGCACGGACACTAGCGCCGCCTACGAGCAGTACTTC
CAISTDTSAAYEQYF
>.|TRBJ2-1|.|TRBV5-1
TGCGCCAGCAGCCTGGTTGGGGCTTCCGACAATGAGCAGTTCTTC
CASSLVGASDNEQFF
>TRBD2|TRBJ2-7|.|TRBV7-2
TGTGCCAGCAGCTTCGAAGCGGGGTCGAGACGGGAGCAGTACTTC
CASSFEAGSRREQYF
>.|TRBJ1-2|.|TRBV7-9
TGTGCCAGCAGCCTCGGACAGTTCTATGGCTACACCTTC
CASSLGQFYGYTF
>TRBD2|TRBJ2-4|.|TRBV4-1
TGCGCCAGCAGCGCGACTAGCGGGAGGGCTCTTGCCGCCGGGGCCATTCAGTACTTC
CASSATSGRALAAGAIQYF
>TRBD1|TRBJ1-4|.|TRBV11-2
TGTGCCAGCAGCCTCCGGGACAGGCGGAATCCAAATGAAAAACTGTTTTTT
CASSLRDRRNPNEKLFF
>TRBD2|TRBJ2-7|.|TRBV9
TGTGCCAGCAGCGTATCTCTAGCGGGAGGGGGCGAGCAGTACTTC
CASSVSLAGGGEQYF
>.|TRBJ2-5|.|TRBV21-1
TGTGCCAGCAGCAAAGTGCGGGCCGGGACAGTGAGTAAAGAGACCCAGTACTTC
CASSKVRAGTVSKETQYF
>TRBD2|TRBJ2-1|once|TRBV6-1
TGTGCCAGCAGTGTCGCTAGCGGAACCTACAATGAGCAGTTCTTC
CASSVASGTYNEQFF
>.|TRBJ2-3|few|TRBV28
TGTGCCAGCAGTTTACTCATCCCCGTTCTAGGAGATACGCAGTATTTT
CASSLLIPVLGDTQYF
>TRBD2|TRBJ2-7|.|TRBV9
TGTGCCAGCAGCGCTAGCGGAAACTCCTACGAGCAGTACTTC
CASSASGNSYEQYF
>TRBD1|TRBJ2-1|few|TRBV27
TGTGCCAGCAGTGCGGGGCTCGGACAGGGGGCATATAATGAGCAGTTCTTC
CASSAGLGQGAYNEQFF
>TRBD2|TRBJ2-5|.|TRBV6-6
TGTGCCAGCAGACCCCCTAGCGGGAGCGGGACCCAGTACTTC
CASRPPSGSGTQYF
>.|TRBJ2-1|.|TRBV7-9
TGTGCCAGCAGCTCCCGGGGGGCGGGAACCAATGAGCAGTTCTTC
CASSSRGAGTNEQFF
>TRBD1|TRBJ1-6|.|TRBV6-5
TGTGCCAGCAACCGTTACGGACAGGGGAATTCACCCCTCCACTTT
CASNRYGQGNSPLHF
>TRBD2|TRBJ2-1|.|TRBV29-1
TGCAGCGTTGGGCTAGCGGGAGTCCTAAGCTCCTACAATGAGCAGTTCTTC
CSVGLAGVLSSYNEQFF
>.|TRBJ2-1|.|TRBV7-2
TGTGCCAGCAGCCCAGTAGCGGTACCCTACAATGAGCAGTTCTTC
CASSPVAVPYNEQFF
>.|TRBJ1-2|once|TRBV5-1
TGCGCCAGCAGAACAGGTGAGCTCTACGGCTACACCTTC
CASRTGELYGYTF
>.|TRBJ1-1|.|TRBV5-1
TGCGCCAGCAGCTTGGGGGCCGCCACTGAAGCTTTCTTT
CASSLGAATEAFF
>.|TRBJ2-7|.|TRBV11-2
TGTGCCAGCAGCTCATACCTAGACCGCTACGAGCAGTACTTC
CASSSYLDRYEQYF
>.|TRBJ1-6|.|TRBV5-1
TGCGCCAGCAGCACCACCGTCGGCCTAGAGGGTATGACCCTCCACTTT
CASSTTVGLEGMTLHF
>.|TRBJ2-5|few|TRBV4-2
TGTGCCAGCAGCCTGAACTATGAGACCCAGTACTTC
CASSLNYETQYF
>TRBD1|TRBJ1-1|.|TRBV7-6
TGTGCCAGCAGCCCGGGACAGGGAAACACTGAAGCTTTCTTT
CASSPGQGNTEAFF
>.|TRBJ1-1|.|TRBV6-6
TGTGCCAGCAAAGGACAGCCTGTGGGGAGCACTGAAGCTTTCTTT
CASKGQPVGSTEAFF
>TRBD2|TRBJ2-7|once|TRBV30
TGTGCCTGGAGCCCTGGACTAGTAGGCGAGCAGTACTTC
CAWSPGLVGEQYF
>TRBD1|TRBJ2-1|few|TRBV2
TGTGCCAGCAGTGAACCGGGACAGGGACTGACCTCCCTCCCCTACAATGAGCAGTTCTTC
CASSEPGQGLTSLPYNEQFF
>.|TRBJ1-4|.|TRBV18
TGTGCCAGCTCACCGGACATCCTTAATGAAAAACTGTTTTTT
CASSPDILNEKLFF
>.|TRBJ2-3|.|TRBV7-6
TGTGCCAGCAGCTTAGAAGGGGAAACGACAGATACGCAGTATTTT
CASSLEGETTDTQYF
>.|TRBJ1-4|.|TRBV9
TGTGCCAGCAGCCCAAGAGGTGCAACTAATGAAAAACTGTTTTTT
CASSPRGATNEKLFF
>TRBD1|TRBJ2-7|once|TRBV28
TGTGCCAGCAGCCCGGACAGGATAATCGACGAGCAGTACTTC
CASSPDRIIDEQYF
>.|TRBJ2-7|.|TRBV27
TGTGCCAGCACCAAAGCGCCCAGAGTATGGCAGACCCCCTACGAGCAGTACTTC
CASTKAPRVWQTPYEQYF
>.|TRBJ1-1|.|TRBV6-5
TGTGCCAGCAGTTACTCGATAACAGGGCTTGACACTGAAGCTTTCTTT
CASSYSITGLDTEAFF
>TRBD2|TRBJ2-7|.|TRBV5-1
TGCGCCAGCAGCTGGGGGGGGAGGGTGGAAGAGCAGTACTTC
CASSWGGRVEEQYF
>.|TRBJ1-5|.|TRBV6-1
TGTGCCAGCAGTGAGGGGTGGAGGTACAATCAGCCCCAGCATTTT
CASSEGWRYNQPQHF
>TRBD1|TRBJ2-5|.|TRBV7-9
TGTGCCAGCAGCTCCGGCCAGGGGGCATGGGAGACCCAGTACTTC
CASSSGQGAWETQYF
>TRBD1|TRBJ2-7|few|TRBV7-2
TGTGCCAGCAGCTTAGCGGACAGGGGTCGCGAGCAGTACTTC
CASSLADRGREQYF
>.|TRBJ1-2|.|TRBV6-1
TGTGCCAGCAGTCTCGGGGGAGCTAACTATGGCTACACCTTC
CASSLGGANYGYTF
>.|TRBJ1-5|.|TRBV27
TGTGCCAGCCAGAAAGGGGGTTATAGCAATCAGCCCCAGCATTTT
CASQKGGYSNQPQHF
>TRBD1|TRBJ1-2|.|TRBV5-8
TGTGCCCTGAAGACACAGGGGGACTATGGCTACACCTTC
CALKTQGDYGYTF